At least ten counts were recorded for the clone carrying this T cell receptor (delta chain). A much larger clonotype is one base distant, so this may be a read error. The sample holds other DNA sequences that translate to the same CDR3. This specimen belongs to a study of γδ T cells in repeated Plasmodium falciparum infection. About the research overall: Four controlled malaria infections with P. falciparum NF54 spanned about 23 months. Malian gammadelta TCRs were studied during no-transmission periods and across acute malaria episodes.

The CDR3 consists of 20 residues. V dropped 4 bases and J dropped 0 bases, with 30 bases sitting between them. Germline V lookup: CDR1 TSWWSYY, CDR2 QGS. Flow sorting of PBMC yielded separate Vgamma9/Vdelta2+ and Vdelta2-negative gammadelta T cell populations for bulk repertoire analysis. TCRdb reanalyzed the multiplex PCR reads using CATT. The sample includes 85,000 to 100,000 delta-chain clones, approximately 0.92% of them seen just once. This sequence joins TRDV1 and TRDJ4; D is perhaps TRDD2 (9 bases). This clonotype was obtained from a pool of human donors (malaria-infected and uninfected, not separated). The specimen was gamma-delta T cells from blood. The CDR3 DNA follows: TGTGCTCTTGGGGGAGCCTTCCTACGCCGTTCTACTGGGGGGGCCAGACCCCTGATCTTT. It codes for CALGGAFLRRSTGGARPLIF.